Presented here are 26 T cell receptor beta chains from one specimen sequenced in a study of T cell responses to AZD1222 COVID-19 vaccine. Clones were read by immunoSEQ multiplex PCR, and TCRdb kept only the in-frame ones, dropping some. The table lists 130,000 to 150,000 clones, around nine tenths of them singletons, with approximately 2.7% in the top ten. Specimen: peripheral blood, collected on day 0 of MenACWY control vaccination. The receptor source for this set is an adult in good health.

V usage is TRBV6-1 and J usage is TRBJ1-2; no clear D gene. Germline assignment: CDR1 MNHNS and CDR2 SASEGT. The V and J ends lost 2 bases and 4 bases respectively, with 11 bases between them. CDR3 size: 14 residues. CDR3 loop: CASSEYHSSYGYTF. The CDR3 nucleotides are TGTGCCAGCAGTGAATATCACAGCTCCTATGGCTACACCTTC.

This chain uses TRBV15 with TRBJ2-7, with D possibly being TRBD2 (6 bases). V lost 1 base to trimming and J lost 1 base, with 8 bases between them. In germline, CDR1 is LNHNV, CDR2 YYDKDF (reference sequence). The CDR3 runs 14 residues. The CDR3 loop reads CATSRVGGSYEQYF. The CDR3 nucleotides read TGTGCCACCAGCAGAGTCGGGGGATCCTACGAGCAGTACTTC. Together with reference TRBV15 and TRBJ2-7, the CDR3 gives the full variable domain: DAMVIQNPRYQVTQFGKPVTLSCSQTLNHNVMYWYQQKSSQAPKLLFHYYDKDFNNEADTPDNFQSRRPNTSFCFLDIRSPGLGDTAMYLCATSRVGGSYEQYFGPGTRLTVT.

The chain uses TRBV30 and TRBJ2-1; either TRBD1 or TRBD2 may supply D (5 bases each). The V gene's germline CDR1 is GTSNPN and CDR2 SVGIG (reference sequence). The CDR3 is 13 residues long. V was cut by 2 bases and J by 3 bases, with 8 bases left in between. Here the CDR3 reads CAWSTRGYNEQFF. DNA of the CDR3: TGTGCCTGGAGTACTAGGGGCTACAATGAGCAGTTCTTC.

V gene TRBV2 combines with J gene TRBJ1-4; weak D call: TRBD1 (6 bases). V was clipped by 7 bases and J by 3 bases, with 18 bases between them. The CDR3 is 16 amino acids. The V gene's germline CDR1 is SNHLY and CDR2 FYNNEI. CDR3 loop: CASTFTTGGSNEKLFF. The CDR3, as DNA: TGTGCCAGCACCTTTACGACAGGAGGATCTAATGAAAAACTGTTTTTT.

The sample holds one count of this clone. V gene TRBV9 combines with J gene TRBJ2-7; D may match TRBD1 or TRBD2 (5 bases each). Per the germline V gene, CDR1 is SGDLS and CDR2 is YYNGEE. This CDR3 comprises 16 residues. The V end was cut by 2 bases, the J end by 0 bases, with 15 bases between. The CDR3 protein is CASSVGDGLSSYEQYF. In DNA form, the CDR3 reads TGTGCCAGCAGCGTTGGGGACGGGTTAAGCTCCTACGAGCAGTACTTC.

V usage is TRBV6-4 and J usage is TRBJ1-2, with TRBD1 matching 8 bases. Per the germline V gene, CDR1 is MRHNA and CDR2 is SNTAGT. The CDR3 length is 13 residues. The V and J ends lost 3 bases and 4 bases, in that order; junction bases with no gene match: 1. The CDR3 DNA reads as TGTGCCAGCAGTGAACAGGGGGGCTATGGCTACACCTTC. Amino acid sequence: CASSEQGGYGYTF.

The chain links TRBV11-2 to TRBJ2-7; 7 positions match TRBD2. The CDR3 has 15 amino acids. V shed 5 bases and J 4 bases; nucleotides not matched to a gene: 11. The germline gives CDR1 SGHAT, CDR2 FQNNGV. CDR3 in DNA: TGTGCCAGCAGCCCCGAGCGGGGTGTATCGTACGAGCAGTACTTC. This gives the protein CASSPERGVSYEQYF. Full variable domain (remainder filled in from reference TRBV11-2 and TRBJ2-7): EAGVAQSPRYKIIEKRQSVAFWCNPISGHATLYWYQQILGQGPKLLIQFQNNGVVDDSQLPKDRFSAERLKGVDSTLKIQPAKLEDSAVYLCASSPERGVSYEQYFGPGTRLTVT.

The rearrangement uses TRBV5-1 and TRBJ2-1; 8 bases align to TRBD1. The CDR3 is 15 residues long. The germline V gene encodes CDR1 SGHRS and CDR2 YFSETQ. J was trimmed by 7 bases and V by 2 bases; bases with no gene match: 8. The CDR3 DNA reads TGCGCCAGCAGCTTATCAGGGGGCGAAAGAAATGAGCAGTTCTTC. Protein product: CASSLSGGERNEQFF.

The rearrangement uses TRBV19 and TRBJ2-5, with TRBD1 matching over 9 bases. This CDR3 has 15 amino acids. Germline assignment: CDR1 LNHDA and CDR2 SQIVND (reference sequence). V gave up 5 bases and J gave up 5 bases; unmatched junction bases: 9. Here the CDR3 reads CASSRWTGAEETQYF. DNA for the CDR3: TGTGCCAGTAGTCGATGGACAGGGGCGGAGGAGACCCAGTACTTC. The whole variable domain, filled in from reference TRBV19 and TRBJ2-5, reads DGGITQSPKYLFRKEGQNVTLSCEQNLNHDAMYWYRQDPGQGLRLIYYSQIVNDFQKGDIAEGYSVSREKKESFPLTVTSAQKNPTAFYLCASSRWTGAEETQYFGPGTRLLVL.

The J gene is TRBJ2-7, the V gene TRBV6-5; D is undetermined. Trimming removed 11 bases from V and 4 bases from J, with 18 bases in between. The germline CDR1 and CDR2 sequences are MNHEY and SVGAGI. The CDR3 contains 13 residues. DNA for the CDR3: TGTGCCCTTAGTGAGGATGGTTTATACGAGCAGTACTTC. Translated, it gives CALSEDGLYEQYF.

This chain connects TRBV3-1 (or the pseudogene TRBV3-2) to TRBJ2-6, with D hard to call. The CDR3 is made up of 17 amino acids. V lost 2 bases, J lost 1 base, and 12 bases lay in between. Germline V gene lookup returns CDR1 LGHDT and CDR2 YNNKEL (reference sequence). The CDR3 here is CASSQQWAMSGANVLTF. Here the CDR3 DNA reads TGTGCCAGCAGCCAACAATGGGCAATGTCTGGGGCCAACGTCCTGACTTTC.

The V call is TRBV28, the J call TRBJ1-1, with D uncertain. Trimming took 6 bases from V and 5 from J, leaving 28 bases between them. The CDR3 is 18 residues long. The V gene's germline CDR1 is MDHEN and CDR2 SYDVKM. Here the CDR3 DNA reads TGTGCCAGCAGCCCAACGATCCGATATCCTCTGTCGGAGACTGAAGCTTTCTTT. The encoded protein is CASSPTIRYPLSETEAFF.

A note on this clone: The sample holds other DNA sequences that translate to the same CDR3. The chain carries TRBV9 and TRBJ1-3; tentatively, D is TRBD1 (5 bases). CDR1 SGDLS and CDR2 YYNGEE come from the germline V gene. V lost 0 bases and J 2 bases, leaving 6 bases between the germline ends. CDR3 length equals 14 residues. The CDR3: CASSVGGAGNTIYF. The CDR3 coding sequence is TGTGCCAGCAGCGTAGGGGGGGCTGGAAACACCATATATTTT.

The chain employs TRBV19 and TRBJ1-5; no clear D. The V gene lost 3 bases and the J gene lost 7 bases, with 10 bases spanning the gap. This CDR3 region has 13 residues. The germline V gene has CDR1 LNHDA and CDR2 SQIVND (reference sequence). In DNA, the CDR3 is TGTGCCAGTAGTATGACGGAAAACCAGCCCCAGCATTTT. The encoded protein is CASSMTENQPQHF.

This chain connects TRBV27 to TRBJ2-1, with 9 bases aligning to TRBD2. The CDR3 extends over 15 amino acids. V lost 1 base, J lost 9 bases, and 7 bases stayed unmatched. Germline CDR1 reads MNHEY; CDR2 reads SMNVEV (reference sequence). CDR3: CASSLLAGGRGEQFF. In DNA, the CDR3 is TGTGCCAGCAGTTTATTGGCGGGGGGGCGTGGTGAGCAGTTCTTC.

This chain uses TRBV5-1 with TRBJ2-7; D unclear. The CDR3 consists of 15 residues. CDR1 is SGHRS and CDR2 is YFSETQ in the germline V gene. V was shortened by 0 bases and J by 3 bases, with 13 bases between the two germline ends. CDR3 nucleotide sequence: TGCGCCAGCAGCTTGGAACAACAAGCATACTACGAGCAGTACTTC. The encoded protein is CASSLEQQAYYEQYF.

This clone has a single count. The chain employs TRBV5-1 and TRBJ2-1; the match to TRBD2 covers 13 bases. Looked up from germline, CDR1 is SGHRS and CDR2 is YFSETQ. J gave up 8 bases and V 4 bases, and 12 bases lay outside the gene matches. The CDR3 length is 17 residues. CDR3 residues: CASSLATSGGALDEQFF. CDR3 nucleotides: TGCGCCAGCAGCCTGGCCACTAGCGGGGGGGCCTTAGATGAGCAGTTCTTC.

This chain joins TRBV7-3 and TRBJ2-1; tentative D call: TRBD2 (5 bases). This CDR3 contains 16 residues. Germline V gene sequence: CDR1 SGHTA, CDR2 FQGTGA. V shed 2 bases and J shed 1 base, with 12 bases lying between them. DNA of the CDR3: TGTGCCAGCAGCTTAGTAGGAGGAAATTCCTACAATGAGCAGTTCTTC. Encoded protein: CASSLVGGNSYNEQFF.

The V gene is TRBV19, the J gene TRBJ2-5; D gene uncertain. The CDR3 is 13 residues long. Per the germline V gene, CDR1 is LNHDA and CDR2 is SQIVND (reference sequence). V shed 3 bases and J shed 5 bases, with 10 bases lying between them. The CDR3 reads CASSIELRETQYF. CDR3 bases: TGTGCCAGTAGTATCGAACTGAGGGAGACCCAGTACTTC.

The chain uses TRBV30 and TRBJ1-2, with D unclear. The V gene's germline CDR1 is GTSNPN and CDR2 SVGIG (reference sequence). V was shortened by 4 bases and J by 1 base, with 10 bases between the two germline ends. This CDR3 has 13 amino acids. The CDR3 loop is CAWTPSLNYGYTF. The DNA of the CDR3 is TGTGCCTGGACTCCCAGCCTTAACTATGGCTACACCTTC.

The chain recombines TRBV6-1 with TRBJ2-5; TRBD2 agrees at 12 bases. With 1 base clipped from V and 1 base from J, the junction kept 1 base outside the gene matches. In germline, CDR1 is MNHNS, CDR2 SASEGT. The CDR3 is made up of 16 amino acids. The CDR3 sequence is CASSEVLAGGQETQYF. In DNA, the CDR3 is TGTGCCAGCAGTGAAGTACTAGCGGGGGGCCAAGAGACCCAGTACTTC.

V is TRBV11-2 and J is TRBJ2-5, with D perhaps matching TRBD2 (6 bases). This CDR3 comprises 15 residues. V lost 5 bases and J 4 bases, leaving 17 bases between the germline ends. Germline CDR1 and CDR2: SGHAT and FQNNGV. CDR3 DNA sequence: TGTGCCAGCAGCCACCGCGGGACCGCTAGAGAGACCCAGTACTTC. Translated, it gives CASSHRGTARETQYF.

This chain links TRBV2 with TRBJ2-7; D not resolved. Trimming removed 4 bases from V and 5 bases from J, with 6 bases in between. CDR1 and CDR2 (germline): SNHLY, FYNNEI. This CDR3 contains 11 residues. The CDR3 loop is CASSGLNEQYF. The DNA of the CDR3 is TGTGCCAGCAGTGGACTCAACGAGCAGTACTTC.

The V call is TRBV5-5, the J call TRBJ2-2; D possibly corresponds to TRBD2 (6 bases). CDR1 is SGHKS, CDR2 YYEKEE, per germline (reference sequence). This CDR3 has 14 amino acids. The V end was cut by 6 bases, the J end by 0 bases, with 9 bases between. In DNA form, the CDR3 reads TGTGCCAGCATGGACTACGCGAACACCGGGGAGCTGTTTTTT. It is translated as CASMDYANTGELFF.

The chain links TRBV19 to TRBJ1-5, with D tentatively TRBD1 (5 bases). There are 16 residues in the CDR3. The V and J ends lost 2 bases and 2 bases respectively, with 13 bases between them. Per germline, CDR1 LNHDA and CDR2 SQIVND (reference sequence). This CDR3 is CASSIFGGVGNQPQHF. The DNA for the CDR3 is TGTGCCAGTAGTATATTCGGGGGGGTGGGCAATCAGCCCCAGCATTTT.

Only a few counts were recorded for this clone. The genes are TRBV4-1 and TRBJ2-1, with D unclear. Trimming stripped 5 bases from V and 5 bases from J, with 4 bases between. The germline V gene has CDR1 MGHRA and CDR2 YSYEKL. The CDR3 consists of 11 residues. DNA of the CDR3: TGCGCCAGCAGCGGGAACAATGAGCAGTTCTTC. It codes for CASSGNNEQFF.